Each of the 17 T cell receptor beta chains below was sequenced from the same sample in a study of shared clonotypes between healthy human individuals. Some clones are missing from TCRdb's copy, which holds only in-frame ones; the method was immunoSEQ multiplex PCR. This sample has millions of clones, with approximately 95% found just once. Sequencing input: naive CD4+ T cells sorted from blood. As for subset: CD45RA+ positively selected. Receptors were obtained from a man between 18 and 29 years old in good health.

CDR3 in DNA: TGTGCCAGCTCACAGGGGGTAGATCAGCCCCAGCATTTT. Translation: CASSQGVDQPQHF. The chain combines TRBV18 with TRBJ1-5, with D maybe TRBD1 (6 bases). Germline V gene lookup returns CDR1 KGHSH and CDR2 LQKENI. V gave up 4 bases and J gave up 5 bases, with 9 bases separating them. The CDR3 contains 13 residues.

This clone was counted only a few times. The V gene is TRBV18, the J gene TRBJ1-4; D is ambiguous. CDR3 size: 13 residues. Germline loops: CDR1 KGHSH, CDR2 LQKENI. V gave up 4 bases and J gave up 7 bases, with 10 bases separating them. The CDR3 sequence: CASSLREGEKLFF. Here the CDR3 DNA reads TGTGCCAGCTCACTCCGCGAGGGTGAAAAACTGTTTTTT.

The chain couples TRBV19 to TRBJ1-5; 8 positions match TRBD1. Germline V CDR1 and CDR2: LNHDA, SQIVND (reference sequence). This CDR3 contains 13 residues. J was trimmed by 9 bases and V by 4 bases; bases with no gene match: 5. The CDR3 region is CASSRDRYRPQHF. The DNA of the CDR3 is TGTGCCAGTAGTAGGGACAGGTACCGGCCCCAGCATTTT. Filled out from reference TRBV19 and TRBJ1-5, the complete variable domain reads DGGITQSPKYLFRKEGQNVTLSCEQNLNHDAMYWYRQDPGQGLRLIYYSQIVNDFQKGDIAEGYSVSREKKESFPLTVTSAQKNPTAFYLCASSRDRYRPQHFGDGTRLSIL.

The chain has TRBV7-9 and TRBJ2-5, with D hard to call. The CDR3 is 15 amino acids. V dropped 3 bases and J dropped 3 bases, with 14 bases sitting between them. Germline CDR1 SEHNR, CDR2 FQNEAQ (reference sequence). The CDR3 bases are TGTGCCAGCAGCTTTCCTCTGGTGGAGAAAGAGACCCAGTACTTC. This codes for CASSFPLVEKETQYF.

The chain is built from TRBV6-1 and TRBJ2-4; D gene unclear. The germline CDR1 and CDR2 sequences are MNHNS and SASEGT. The V and J ends lost 2 bases and 0 bases respectively, with 11 bases between them. This CDR3 is 16 amino acids long. Here the CDR3 DNA reads TGTGCCAGCAGTGAACTTCGTTATGTAGCCAAAAACATTCAGTACTTC. It yields the protein CASSELRYVAKNIQYF.

The chain carries TRBV5-1 and TRBJ2-3; a possible D gene is TRBD1 (7 bases). This CDR3 is 16 amino acids long. CDR1 is SGHRS, CDR2 YFSETQ, per germline. V lost 4 bases and J 0 bases, leaving 15 bases between the germline ends. CDR3 region: CASSAGQLSSTDTQYF. In nucleotides, the CDR3 is TGCGCCAGCAGCGCGGGACAGTTAAGTAGCACAGATACGCAGTATTTT.

Worth noting for this clone: Other DNA variants within this sample encode the same CDR3. The J gene is TRBJ1-5, the V gene TRBV19; D not certain. V shed 3 bases and J shed 0 bases, with 6 bases lying between them. The CDR3 covers 14 residues. CDR1 is LNHDA and CDR2 is SQIVND in the germline V gene (reference sequence). CDR3 coding DNA: TGTGCCAGTAGTATCGTGGGTAGCAATCAGCCCCAGCATTTT. Translating it yields CASSIVGSNQPQHF.

CDR3 region: CASSLDRTALGNTIYF. The CDR3 DNA reads TGTGCCAGCAGCTTAGATCGGACGGCCTTGGGAAACACCATATATTTT. The chain is built from TRBV11-2 and TRBJ1-3, with D unclear. Germline assignment: CDR1 SGHAT and CDR2 FQNNGV. This CDR3 has 16 amino acids. V was trimmed by 0 bases and J by 4 bases, leaving 13 bases between them.

V is TRBV9 and J is TRBJ2-1; D is uncertain. Per the germline V gene, CDR1 is SGDLS and CDR2 is YYNGEE. Trimming stripped 0 bases from V and 6 bases from J, with 10 bases between. This CDR3 has 14 amino acids. Here the CDR3 reads CASSVDPGSNEQFF. The CDR3 nucleotides read TGTGCCAGCAGCGTAGATCCGGGTTCCAATGAGCAGTTCTTC. Together with reference TRBV9 and TRBJ2-1, the CDR3 gives the full variable domain: DSGVTQTPKHLITATGQRVTLRCSPRSGDLSVYWYQQSLDQGLQFLIQYYNGEERAKGNILERFSAQQFPDLHSELNLSSLELGDSALYFCASSVDPGSNEQFFGPGTRLTVL.

The V gene is TRBV10-3, the J gene TRBJ2-7; D unclear. The V gene lost 3 bases and the J gene lost 2 bases, with 14 bases spanning the gap. The CDR3 consists of 15 residues. Germline loops: CDR1 ENHRY, CDR2 SYGVKD. The CDR3 loop is CAISEGLEAPYEQYF. CDR3 in DNA: TGTGCCATCAGTGAAGGGCTAGAGGCCCCCTACGAGCAGTACTTC.

The genes are TRBV11-2 and TRBJ2-7, with D uncertain. V lost 7 bases to trimming and J lost 1 base, with 11 bases between them. There are 13 residues in the CDR3. Germline CDR1 is SGHAT and CDR2 is FQNNGV. The CDR3 is CASTNRRSYEQYF. The CDR3 coding sequence is TGTGCCAGCACCAACCGGCGGTCCTACGAGCAGTACTTC.

The V call is TRBV4-2, the J call TRBJ2-3, with TRBD2 matching over 12 bases. The CDR3 loop spans 18 amino acids. In germline, CDR1 is LGHNA, CDR2 YNFKEQ. Trimming took 0 bases from V and 4 from J; bases not matched to a gene: 8. The CDR3 here is CASSQERPLAGGPDTQYF. The CDR3 coding sequence is TGTGCCAGCAGCCAAGAGAGGCCTCTAGCGGGGGGGCCAGATACGCAGTATTTT.

The J gene is TRBJ2-7, the V gene TRBV11-2; D may be TRBD2 (6 bases). This CDR3 has 14 residues. Looked up from germline, CDR1 is SGHAT and CDR2 is FQNNGV. V gave up 5 bases and J gave up 5 bases, with 16 bases separating them. Here the CDR3 reads CASSRSGRGNEQYF. CDR3 nucleotides: TGTGCCAGCAGCCGATCGGGGCGCGGGAACGAGCAGTACTTC.

The V and J genes are TRBV5-1 and TRBJ2-1, with D unclear. Between the trimmed V and J ends, which lost 1 base and 6 bases, there was a span of 11 bases. Germline V lookup: CDR1 SGHRS, CDR2 YFSETQ. This CDR3 region has 14 residues. CDR3 residues: CASSLPALSNEQFF. In DNA, the CDR3 is TGCGCCAGCAGCTTGCCGGCCCTGTCCAATGAGCAGTTCTTC.

In the case of this clone: The identical CDR3 is also encoded by other nucleotide sequences in the sample. This chain links TRBV18 with TRBJ1-1; 8 bases are a match to TRBD1. The V and J ends lost 3 bases and 3 bases, in that order; junction bases with no gene match: 3. This CDR3 spans 14 amino acids. The germline gives CDR1 KGHSH, CDR2 LQKENI. CDR3 loop: CASSPLTGDTEAFF. CDR3 nucleotide sequence: TGTGCCAGCTCACCGCTGACAGGGGACACTGAAGCTTTCTTT.

The chain has TRBV7-2 and TRBJ1-6; TRBD1 might be the D (6 bases). Trimming removed 1 base at V and 6 bases at J, with 10 bases between. Germline CDR1 is SGHTA and CDR2 is FQGNSA. The CDR3 is 15 residues long. CDR3 sequence: CASSLDSGVNSPLHF. CDR3 in DNA: TGTGCCAGCAGCTTAGATTCAGGGGTTAATTCACCCCTCCACTTT.

V gene TRBV18 combines with J gene TRBJ2-7; D is unclear. Per germline, CDR1 KGHSH and CDR2 LQKENI. V lost 3 bases to trimming and J lost 2 bases, with 14 bases between them. This CDR3 has 15 amino acids. DNA for the CDR3: TGTGCCAGCTCACCCTCGGTGGCAGGCCCCTACGAGCAGTACTTC. Translation: CASSPSVAGPYEQYF.